This is a list of T cell receptor beta chains from one sample in a study of shared clonotypes between healthy human individuals. TCRdb keeps only in-frame clones here, not all; method: immunoSEQ multiplex PCR. The table lists roughly 720,000 clones, less than 95% of them singletons. Material: memory CD8+ T cells from PBMCs. The source is a man aged 18 to 30 in good health. Some clones in this sample may be carry-over from other donors' samples. Both conserved end residues are part of each CDR3. D genes are given only for firm matches. Expanded clones are given a class, and other clones once, few, many or no size at all.

V	D	J	size	CDR3	DNA
TRBV7-9	TRBD2	TRBJ2-5	-	CASSWESGPPGGETQYF	TGTGCCAGCAGCTGGGAGTCGGGACCCCCGGGGGGGGAGACCCAGTACTTC
TRBV2	-	TRBJ2-3	-	CASHDPTDTQYF	TGTGCCAGCCATGACCCCACAGATACGCAGTATTTT
TRBV25-1	-	TRBJ1-2	-	CASSYSTGYGYTF	TGTGCCAGCAGCTACTCTACAGGGTACGGCTACACCTTC
TRBV19	-	TRBJ1-1	-	CASSMRAVYTEAFF	TGTGCCAGTAGTATGAGGGCGGTATACACTGAAGCTTTCTTT
TRBV11-2	TRBD1	TRBJ1-1	once	CASSRGRGPEAFF	TGTGCCAGCAGCAGGGGGCGGGGCCCTGAAGCTTTCTTT
TRBV28	-	TRBJ2-1	once	CASSFRRPEQFF	TGTGCCAGCAGTTTTCGACGTCCCGAGCAGTTCTTC
TRBV5-6	-	TRBJ2-1	-	CASSFGVGSYNEQFF	TGTGCCAGCAGCTTTGGGGTGGGGTCATACAATGAGCAGTTCTTC
TRBV7-9	TRBD2	TRBJ2-5	-	CASSTWGGRMQETQYF	TGTGCCAGCAGCACCTGGGGGGGACGGATGCAAGAGACCCAGTACTTC
TRBV7-2	-	TRBJ2-7	-	CASSLRRREQYF	TGTGCCAGCAGCTTGCGTAGGCGCGAGCAGTACTTC
TRBV19	TRBD2	TRBJ2-3	-	CASSPVAGEGTDTQYF	TGTGCCAGTAGTCCCGTAGCGGGAGAGGGGACAGATACGCAGTATTTT
TRBV7-2	-	TRBJ2-3	-	CASSLGLRRTDTQYF	TGTGCCAGCAGCCTAGGACTCCGCCGCACAGATACGCAGTATTTT
TRBV19	TRBD1	TRBJ1-5	once	CASQDRGYQPQHF	TGTGCCAGCCAGGACAGGGGATATCAGCCCCAGCATTTT